Each of the 23 T cell receptor beta chains below was sequenced from the same sample in a study of cytomegalovirus exposure and HLA in healthy donors. The PCR was carried out with 60 Vbeta primers and 13 Jbeta primers. Assay: immunoSEQ multiplex PCR; the TCRdb copy retains only in-frame clones and omits some. The sample includes over 110,000 clones, 70% to 85% of them seen just once. The material sequenced was PBMCs. These receptors originate from a male donor in good health and CMV-seronegative.

This clone was seen only once. The J gene is TRBJ2-7, the V gene TRBV4-3; 11 bases are a match to TRBD2. J gave up 2 bases and V 2 bases, and 5 bases lay outside the gene matches. The CDR3 is 16 residues long. Germline CDR1 LGHNA, CDR2 YSLEER. The CDR3 DNA sequence: TGCGCCAGCAGCCAACAAACTAGCGGGAGTCCCTACGAGCAGTACTTC. Its protein is CASSQQTSGSPYEQYF.

The rearrangement links TRBV5-8 to TRBJ2-2; no reliable D call. This CDR3 contains 16 residues. Germline CDR1 and CDR2: SGHTS and YDEGEE. V lost 4 bases and J 0 bases, leaving 13 bases between the germline ends. CDR3 sequence reads: CASSRVPASNTGELFF. DNA for the CDR3: TGTGCCAGCAGCCGGGTACCAGCTTCGAACACCGGGGAGCTGTTTTTT.

CDR3 protein: CASSSYAEHNEQFF. The DNA of the CDR3 is TGTGCCAGCAGCTCCTACGCGGAACACAATGAGCAGTTCTTC. The chain combines TRBV7-2 with TRBJ2-1; D remains unclear. The germline gives CDR1 SGHTA, CDR2 FQGNSA. CDR3 length: 14 residues. V lost 4 bases to trimming and J lost 5 bases, with 12 bases between them.

V and J are TRBV7-9 and TRBJ2-7; TRBD1 is a possible D gene (6 bases). This CDR3 spans 12 amino acids. The germline gives CDR1 SEHNR, CDR2 FQNEAQ (reference sequence). Trimming removed 8 bases at V and 2 bases at J, with 10 bases between. The CDR3: CASGRDTYEQYF. The DNA of the CDR3 is TGTGCCAGCGGCCGGGACACCTACGAGCAGTACTTC.

The chain has TRBV4-3 and TRBJ1-2; 8 bases match TRBD1. V shed 0 bases and J 4 bases; nucleotides not matched to a gene: 13. The CDR3 covers 18 residues. The germline V gene has CDR1 LGHNA and CDR2 YSLEER. CDR3: CASSQDRDRIRGSYGYTF. In DNA, the CDR3 is TGCGCCAGCAGCCAAGACCGGGACAGGATTCGCGGGTCCTATGGCTACACCTTC.

The chain recombines TRBV10-3 with TRBJ2-5, with no clear D. With the DNA end fitting TRBJ2-7 better, the J assignment may be wrong. The CDR3 is 10 residues long. Germline CDR1 is ENHRY and CDR2 is SYGVKD. As DNA, the CDR3 is TGTGCCACTCGTGACTACGAGCAGTACTTC. This codes for CATRDYEQYF.

This clone was seen a single time. V usage is TRBV5-6 and J usage is TRBJ2-1; D is undetermined. V lost 2 bases to trimming and J lost 10 bases, with 7 bases between them. The CDR3 totals 11 residues. Germline values: CDR1 SGHDT, CDR2 YYEEEE. The CDR3 is CASSFLREQFF. The DNA for the CDR3 is TGTGCCAGCAGCTTTCTCAGGGAGCAGTTCTTC.

The V gene is TRBV6-5, the J gene TRBJ1-1, with D maybe TRBD1 (6 bases). V was shortened by 6 bases and J by 3 bases, with 14 bases between the two germline ends. This CDR3 region has 14 residues. Germline V CDR1 and CDR2: MNHEY, SVGAGI. The CDR3 sequence: CASRANKGDTEAFF. The CDR3 coding sequence is TGTGCCAGCAGAGCCAATAAGGGGGACACTGAAGCTTTCTTT.

The chain has TRBV6-5 and TRBJ2-7; TRBD2 aligns across 8 bases. Germline V gives CDR1 MNHEY, CDR2 SVGAGI. Trimming removed 2 bases from V and 3 bases from J; junction bases left unmatched: 3. The length of the CDR3 is 14 residues. CDR3 sequence reads: CASSYGAGDYEQYF. The CDR3 nucleotides are TGTGCCAGCAGTTACGGAGCGGGAGACTACGAGCAGTACTTC.

The chain uses TRBV7-2 and TRBJ2-3; no reliable D call. The germline CDR1 and CDR2 sequences are SGHTA and FQGNSA. This CDR3 spans 12 amino acids. With 3 bases removed from V and 2 bases from J, the gap between germline ends came to 3 bases. CDR3 loop: CASSFFTDTQYF. As DNA, the CDR3 is TGTGCCAGCAGCTTCTTCACAGATACGCAGTATTTT.

This chain joins TRBV18 and TRBJ2-5, with a tentative D call TRBD1 (6 bases). Germline CDR1 is KGHSH and CDR2 is LQKENI. The V and J ends lost 4 bases and 4 bases respectively, with 10 bases between them. CDR3 size: 13 residues. Here the CDR3 reads CASSQGDGETQYF. The CDR3 nucleotides read TGTGCCAGCTCACAGGGGGACGGAGAGACCCAGTACTTC.

This sequence joins TRBV28 and TRBJ1-2, with 9 bases identical to TRBD1. Per germline, CDR1 MDHEN and CDR2 SYDVKM. V lost 5 bases to trimming and J lost 7 bases; unmatched junction nucleotides: 8. This CDR3 is built from 14 residues. The CDR3 DNA is TGTGCCAGCAGTCCAGACAGGGGGGTAGGTGGCTACACCTTC. This sequence encodes CASSPDRGVGGYTF.

On this clone: Other DNA sequences in the sample encode the same CDR3. The chain combines TRBV19 with TRBJ1-5, with D perhaps matching TRBD1 (5 bases). Trimming took off 5 bases at V and 2 bases at J, with 10 bases between the two ends. The CDR3 length is 14 residues. The V gene's germline CDR1 is LNHDA and CDR2 SQIVND (reference sequence). In DNA form, the CDR3 reads TGTGCCAGTAGTTGGGGGGGAGGCAATCAGCCCCAGCATTTT. Translating gives CASSWGGGNQPQHF. Together with reference TRBV19 and TRBJ1-5, the CDR3 gives the full variable domain: DGGITQSPKYLFRKEGQNVTLSCEQNLNHDAMYWYRQDPGQGLRLIYYSQIVNDFQKGDIAEGYSVSREKKESFPLTVTSAQKNPTAFYLCASSWGGGNQPQHFGDGTRLSIL.

The rearrangement links TRBV21-1 to TRBJ2-7; the table calls TRBD2, which could not be checked here. TRBV21-1 is labeled a pseudogene. This CDR3 is 18 amino acids long. The CDR3 nucleotides read TGTGCCAGCAGCAAAGAGCGGGAGGCTCCCCGGTCAGCTGAAGAGCAGTACTTC. Translation gives CASSKEREAPRSAEEQYF.

This clone showed up just a few times. The rearrangement joins TRBV6-4 to TRBJ2-1; TRBD2 aligns across 7 bases. There are 13 residues in the CDR3. Losses at the gene ends were 3 bases for V and 9 bases for J; bases not matched to a gene: 5. CDR1 and CDR2 from the germline V gene are MRHNA and SNTAGT. The CDR3 region is CASSDRRESEQFF. The DNA for the CDR3 is TGTGCCAGCAGTGATCGGCGGGAGTCTGAGCAGTTCTTC.

The J gene is TRBJ2-7, the V gene TRBV7-2; D is possibly TRBD1 (5 bases). In germline, CDR1 is SGHTA, CDR2 FQGNSA. Trimming took off 6 bases at V and 0 bases at J, with 12 bases between the two ends. The CDR3 is made up of 14 amino acids. The CDR3 loop is CASSRDSPSYEQYF. The CDR3 nucleotides are TGTGCCAGCAGTAGAGACAGTCCCTCCTACGAGCAGTACTTC.

This chain links TRBV6-6 with TRBJ1-6, with a weak D call TRBD1 (5 bases). Germline V gene sequence: CDR1 MNHNY, CDR2 SVGAGI (reference sequence). The V end was cut by 7 bases, the J end by 11 bases, with 18 bases between. The CDR3 spans 14 residues. The DNA of the CDR3 is TGTGCCAGCAAAGACAGCTCACGGCCTGCACCCCTCCACTTT. Protein sequence: CASKDSSRPAPLHF.

V is TRBV11-2 and J is TRBJ2-3; maybe TRBD1 (6 bases). Trimming cost V 5 bases and J 4 bases, with 13 bases left between them. Germline V gives CDR1 SGHAT, CDR2 FQNNGV. This CDR3 has 14 residues. In nucleotides, the CDR3 is TGTGCCAGCAGCATGACAGGTGGCCCAGATACGCAGTATTTT. Amino acid sequence: CASSMTGGPDTQYF.

This clone was counted a single time. V gene TRBV27 combines with J gene TRBJ2-3; D remains unclear. Trimming took off 5 bases at V and 4 bases at J, with 4 bases between the two ends. There are 11 residues in the CDR3. Per the germline V gene, CDR1 is MNHEY and CDR2 is SMNVEV (reference sequence). The CDR3 is CASSVADTQYF. The CDR3 DNA is TGTGCCAGCAGTGTAGCAGATACGCAGTATTTT.

The chain links TRBV6-4 to TRBJ2-1, with 7 bases identical to TRBD2. Germline V gene sequence: CDR1 MRHNA, CDR2 SNTAGT. This CDR3 is 15 amino acids long. Unmatched junction bases numbered 5, after V lost 0 bases and J lost 6 bases. This chain's CDR3 is CASSDSGGSGNEQFF. CDR3 DNA sequence: TGTGCCAGCAGTGACTCTGGCGGGAGTGGCAATGAGCAGTTCTTC.

The rearrangement joins TRBV29-1 to TRBJ2-3, with TRBD1 matching over 7 bases. The CDR3 contains 14 residues. Germline V gene sequence: CDR1 SQVTM, CDR2 ANQGSEA. J gave up 0 bases and V 6 bases, and 6 bases lay outside the gene matches. CDR3 sequence: CSVRQGTSTDTQYF. In nucleotides, the CDR3 is TGCAGCGTGAGACAGGGCACGAGCACAGATACGCAGTATTTT.

This clone has only a few counts. The V gene is TRBV5-1, the J gene TRBJ2-5, with TRBD2 as a possible D gene (5 bases). CDR1 and CDR2 (germline): SGHRS, YFSETQ. The germline V and J ends were trimmed by 3 bases and 2 bases, with 11 bases remaining between them. The CDR3 loop spans 14 amino acids. CDR3 loop: CASSSALAQETQYF. DNA for the CDR3: TGCGCCAGCAGCTCGGCCCTAGCTCAAGAGACCCAGTACTTC. Based on the CDR3 plus reference TRBV5-1 and TRBJ2-5, the full variable domain is KAGVTQTPRYLIKTRGQQVTLSCSPISGHRSVSWYQQTPGQGLQFLFEYFSETQRNKGNFPGRFSGRQFSNSRSEMNVSTLELGDSALYLCASSSALAQETQYFGPGTRLLVL.

The V and J genes are TRBV4-3 and TRBJ2-7, with 8 bases aligning to TRBD2. The CDR3 has 16 residues. The J segment lost 2 bases and the V segment lost 0 bases, leaving 6 bases of the junction unmatched. The germline CDR1 and CDR2 sequences are LGHNA and YSLEER. The CDR3 nucleotides are TGCGCCAGCAGCCAAGATCGAGGTAGCGGGGCCTACGAGCAGTACTTC. Protein sequence: CASSQDRGSGAYEQYF.